The sample holds one count of the clone carrying this TCR beta chain. Its cognate antigen is unknown. Additional DNA sequences in this sample encode the identical CDR3. The repertoire was sequenced with immunoSEQ multiplex PCR; TCRdb's copy has only in-frame clones and lacks some. The repertoire holds over 750,000 clones, with approximately 96% as singletons. These data are taken from a study of shared clonotypes between healthy human individuals. Study details: Every donor yielded three CD4 naive, three CD4 memory, two CD8 naive and one CD8 memory plate. Whole-study findings and limits: Naive CD4 clonotypes overlapped across a few donors at about 5.2%. A reduction in generation probabilities was seen for non-shared clonotypes relative to those shared by all four donors.

Naive CD8 cells, CD45RO-negative and positively selected for CCR7, excluded terminally differentiated effector memory CD45RA+ cells. Caucasian adults living in Nashville, Tennessee, provided all samples. Per the germline V gene, CDR1 is SGHTA and CDR2 is FQGNSA. The CDR3 is 12 amino acids. Trimming left V 5 bases short and J 4 bases short, with 9 bases between. Sequenced sample: naive CD8+ T cells sorted from blood. The chain carries TRBV7-2 and TRBJ2-7, with D tentatively TRBD1 (6 bases). The TCR sequence derives from a young man in good health. CDR3 region: CASSPRGYEQYF. CDR3 bases: TGTGCCAGCAGCCCCAGGGGATACGAGCAGTACTTC.